The 18 T cell receptor beta chains listed next were all sequenced from one sample in a study of blood T cell repertoires in COVID-19. Assay: immunoSEQ multiplex PCR; the TCRdb copy retains only in-frame clones and omits some. The table includes about 140,000 clones, 84% detected once. The sample taken for sequencing was peripheral blood. The source of these receptors is a man aged 25-40 years with COVID-19, enrolled during active disease.

The chain uses TRBV24-1 and TRBJ2-2; D might be TRBD1 (6 bases). The CDR3 length is 14 residues. Germline V gives CDR1 KGHDR, CDR2 SFDVKD. V lost 7 bases to trimming and J lost 3 bases, with 11 bases between them. CDR3 in amino acids: CATSGTPDTGELFF. The CDR3 DNA reads TGTGCCACCAGCGGGACACCAGACACCGGGGAGCTGTTTTTT.

This clone has just a few counts. The rearrangement links TRBV28 to TRBJ1-5; 11 nucleotides line up with TRBD1. Unmatched junction bases numbered 11, after V lost 3 bases and J lost 7 bases. The CDR3 spans 17 residues. Germline V gives CDR1 MDHEN, CDR2 SYDVKM. CDR3 nucleotide sequence: TGTGCCAGCAGTTTGGACAGGGGGCGCGAACCAGAACAGCCCCAGCATTTT. As protein: CASSLDRGREPEQPQHF.

This clone was detected once. One end of the junction does not line up with germline, which may come from a read error. The CDR3 loop is CASSTALGRRRDRRETQYF. The CDR3 DNA reads TGTGCTAGCAGCACCGCCTTGGGGCGCAGGAGGGATAGGCGGGAGACCCAGTACTTC. The V and J genes are TRBV7-7 and TRBJ2-5, with TRBD2 as a possible D gene (6 bases). The CDR3 is 19 residues long. Germline CDR1 reads SSHAT; CDR2 reads FNYEAQ (reference sequence).

The chain links TRBV2 to TRBJ2-1; 8 positions match TRBD1. Germline CDR1 and CDR2: SNHLY and FYNNEI. The CDR3 consists of 16 residues. After removal of 7 bases from V and 0 bases from J, the junction contained 8 bases not matched to a gene. CDR3: CASTERTGSSYNEQFF. CDR3 nucleotide sequence: TGTGCCAGCACCGAACGGACAGGGAGCTCCTACAATGAGCAGTTCTTC.

The V and J genes are TRBV9 and TRBJ2-1; 7 nucleotides agree with TRBD2. The CDR3 length is 15 residues. The germline CDR1 and CDR2 sequences are SGDLS and YYNGEE. V was clipped by 4 bases and J by 0 bases; unmatched bases: 4. This chain's CDR3 is CASSQGLTSYNEQFF. Written as DNA, the CDR3 is TGTGCCAGCAGCCAGGGACTAACCTCCTACAATGAGCAGTTCTTC.

The J gene is TRBJ2-3, the V gene TRBV6-2 or TRBV6-3; 9 nucleotides align to TRBD2. The J segment lost 3 bases and the V segment lost 6 bases, leaving 10 bases of the junction unmatched. The CDR3 consists of 16 residues. Germline values: CDR1 MNHEY, CDR2 SVGEGT. CDR3: CASSWGSGSFTDTQYF. The CDR3 DNA reads TGTGCCAGCAGCTGGGGTAGCGGGAGTTTTACAGATACGCAGTATTTT.

V and J are TRBV5-1 and TRBJ1-1; TRBD1 matches 8 bases. Germline CDR1 and CDR2: SGHRS and YFSETQ. J lost 6 bases, V lost 2 bases, and 15 bases had no gene match. The CDR3 contains 17 residues. The CDR3 DNA reads as TGCGCCAGCAGCTTCCAAGGACAGGGCGGGGGTTTCGCTGAAGCTTTCTTT. Protein product: CASSFQGQGGGFAEAFF. The full variable domain, completed using reference TRBV5-1 and TRBJ1-1, is KAGVTQTPRYLIKTRGQQVTLSCSPISGHRSVSWYQQTPGQGLQFLFEYFSETQRNKGNFPGRFSGRQFSNSRSEMNVSTLELGDSALYLCASSFQGQGGGFAEAFFGQGTRLTVV.

The rearrangement links TRBV7-9 to TRBJ2-7, with a tentative D call TRBD2 (6 bases). The V and J ends lost 0 bases and 2 bases respectively, with 8 bases between them. This CDR3 region has 14 residues. Germline assignment: CDR1 SEHNR and CDR2 FQNEAQ (reference sequence). CDR3 sequence (DNA): TGTGCCAGCAGCTTAGCGGGACTGGCCTACGAGCAGTACTTC. It is translated as CASSLAGLAYEQYF.

The rearrangement uses TRBV25-1 and TRBJ2-7, with a tentative D call TRBD1 (5 bases). Germline V lookup: CDR1 MGHDK, CDR2 SYGVNS. Trimming cost V 2 bases and J 4 bases, with 12 bases left between them. The CDR3 sequence is 14 residues long. Here the CDR3 DNA reads TGTGCCAGCAGTGAAATGGGCAGGGCGTACGAGCAGTACTTC. Translation: CASSEMGRAYEQYF.

This clone has more than one count but fewer than ten. The rearrangement joins TRBV7-9 to TRBJ2-1; TRBD2 matches at 8 bases. Germline V gene lookup returns CDR1 SEHNR and CDR2 FQNEAQ (reference sequence). CDR3 length: 17 amino acids. With 9 bases clipped from V and 1 base from J, the junction kept 14 bases outside the gene matches. CDR3 residues: CASRGASGRRSYNEQFF. Here the CDR3 DNA reads TGTGCCAGTCGGGGTGCAAGCGGGAGAAGGTCCTACAATGAGCAGTTCTTC.

The chain carries TRBV28 and TRBJ2-3; 14 bases fit TRBD2. V lost 6 bases and J lost 2; bases outside the gene matches: 1. The length of the CDR3 is 15 residues. Germline V lookup: CDR1 MDHEN, CDR2 SYDVKM. CDR3 nucleotide sequence: TGTGCCAGCAGGGGACTAGCGGGAGACACAGATACGCAGTATTTT. Amino acid sequence: CASRGLAGDTDTQYF.

The chain links TRBV7-9 to TRBJ1-5, with D possibly TRBD1 on 5 matching bases. This CDR3 is built from 13 residues. V was clipped by 5 bases and J by 0 bases, with 5 bases between them. The germline V gene encodes CDR1 SEHNR and CDR2 FQNEAQ (reference sequence). The CDR3 sequence: CASSTGSNQPQHF. DNA for the CDR3: TGTGCCAGCAGCACAGGTAGCAATCAGCCCCAGCATTTT.

The J gene is TRBJ2-7, the V gene TRBV30, with a weak D call TRBD2 (6 bases). The germline CDR1 and CDR2 sequences are GTSNPN and SVGIG (reference sequence). The CDR3 has 15 amino acids. V lost 3 bases and J lost 0, with 15 bases in between. Here the CDR3 DNA reads TGTGCCTGGAGACCCCTAGCGCCCAGCTCCTACGAGCAGTACTTC. It translates to CAWRPLAPSSYEQYF.

V and J are TRBV7-2 and TRBJ1-1, with 7 bases identical to TRBD1. J was trimmed by 0 bases and V by 5 bases; bases with no gene match: 6. Germline V gene lookup returns CDR1 SGHTA and CDR2 FQGNSA. The CDR3 runs to 15 residues. CDR3 region: CASSARQGVNTEAFF. CDR3 nucleotides: TGTGCCAGCAGCGCGCGACAGGGTGTGAACACTGAAGCTTTCTTT.

The CDR3 protein is CASATRPGMRDTQYF. The DNA of the CDR3 is TGTGCCAGCGCGACGCGGCCGGGAATGAGAGATACGCAGTATTTT. This rearrangement joins TRBV6-4 to TRBJ2-3; D is possibly TRBD2 (5 bases). The ends were cut back, 8 bases at V and 5 bases at J, with 20 bases in the middle. The CDR3 loop spans 15 amino acids. From germline, CDR1 is MRHNA and CDR2 SNTAGT.

The rearrangement uses TRBV28 and TRBJ2-7, with TRBD2 identical over 13 bases. From germline, CDR1 is MDHEN and CDR2 SYDVKM. This CDR3 is built from 14 residues. The junction had 2 bases not matched to a gene; V was cut back by 6 bases and J by 3 bases. CDR3 in DNA: TGTGCCAGCAGGACTAGCGGGGGGAACTACGAGCAGTACTTC. The encoded protein is CASRTSGGNYEQYF.

The V gene is TRBV9, the J gene TRBJ1-1; the match to TRBD1 covers 7 bases. CDR1 and CDR2 from the germline V gene are SGDLS and YYNGEE. CDR3 length equals 15 residues. With 0 bases clipped from V and 5 bases from J, the junction kept 7 bases outside the gene matches. DNA of the CDR3: TGTGCCAGCAGCGTAGACAGGGGCGGTGGGACTGAAGCTTTCTTT. It is translated as CASSVDRGGGTEAFF.

The chain recombines TRBV27 with TRBJ1-6; D possibly corresponds to TRBD1 (6 bases). The CDR3 sequence is 17 residues long. Germline values: CDR1 MNHEY, CDR2 SMNVEV (reference sequence). V dropped 0 bases and J dropped 7 bases, with 16 bases sitting between them. CDR3 in amino acids: CASSLSAGARENSPLHF. As DNA, the CDR3 is TGTGCCAGCAGTTTATCGGCAGGGGCTAGGGAGAATTCACCCCTCCACTTT.